The T cell receptor beta chain described here comes from a study of T cells in Graves' hyperthyroidism and ophthalmopathy. Turning to the study itself: Peripheral blood samples were taken at initial diagnosis, prior to any treatment.

Ten or more counts support this clonotype. Its antigen is still unknown. It was considered stable Graves' hyperthyroidism when ophthalmopathy did not progress within 18 months. CDR3 length: 14 residues. Germline lookup yields CDR1 SNHLY and CDR2 FYNNEI. The V end lost 3 bases, the J end lost 7 bases, and 13 bases lay between the germline ends. Regions amplified from RNA transcripts were the TCR beta CDR3 regions. Using the HTBI primer set, a first-round RT-PCR was run on the TCR CDR3. TCRdb re-derived calls from the multiplex PCR reads in MiXCR, one entry per CDR3 protein. The sample carries roughly 300,000 distinct CDR3 sequences, more than 11% recorded once. Study-wide findings and caveats: Most thyroid clonotypes expanded above 0.001 appeared in blood too.

The chain employs TRBV2 and TRBJ1-5; no clear D. Sequenced input: blood. The receptor was isolated from a woman aged 25-40 years with Graves' hyperthyroidism. The CDR3 sequence: CASSEATRGQPQHF. In DNA, the CDR3 is TGTGCCAGCAGTGAGGCGACAAGAGGGCAGCCCCAGCATTTT. Supplemented by reference TRBV2 and TRBJ1-5, the full variable domain reads EPEVTQTPSHQVTQMGQEVILRCVPISNHLYFYWYRQILGQKVEFLVSFYNNEISEKSEIFDDQFSVERPDGSNFTLKIRSTKLEDSAMYFCASSEATRGQPQHFGDGTRLSIL.